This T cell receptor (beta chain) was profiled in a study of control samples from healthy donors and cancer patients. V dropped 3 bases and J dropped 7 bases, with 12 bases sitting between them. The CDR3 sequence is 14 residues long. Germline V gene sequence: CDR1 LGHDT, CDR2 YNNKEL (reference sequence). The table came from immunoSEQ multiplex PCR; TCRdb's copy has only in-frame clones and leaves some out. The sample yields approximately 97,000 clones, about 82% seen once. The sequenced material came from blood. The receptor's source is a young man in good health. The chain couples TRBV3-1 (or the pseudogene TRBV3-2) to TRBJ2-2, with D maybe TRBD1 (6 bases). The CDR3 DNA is TGTGCCAGCAGCCATACAGGGACGGGCGGGGAGCTGTTTTTT. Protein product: CASSHTGTGGELFF.